This is a list of T cell receptor beta chains from one sample in a study of blood T cells in healthy people across ages. TCRdb re-analysed the 5' RACE reads in MiXCR, keeping a single row per CDR3 protein. This table has 1.5 million or so distinct CDR3 sequences, approximately 40% appearing once. Sequenced input: blood. The receptors derive from a woman aged 18-29 years in good health. Both conserved end residues are part of each CDR3. Fields, in order: D gene, V gene, clone size, J gene, CDR3 DNA, CDR3 protein. A D gene is named only where the DNA matches it firmly. For some rows the clone size is stated as once, few or many, or as a class when expanded; others skip it.

d_gene: NA; v_gene: TRBV2; abundance: NA; j_gene: TRBJ1-2; CDR3nt: TGTGCCAGCAGGGCTGGACAGCTTAACTATGGCTACACCTTC; CDR3aa: CASRAGQLNYGYTF
d_gene: TRBD2; v_gene: TRBV10-3; abundance: NA; j_gene: TRBJ2-7; CDR3nt: TGTGCCATCAGCCCCGTTAGCGGGATCCTAAGTTACTACGAGCAGTACTTC; CDR3aa: CAISPVSGILSYYEQYF
d_gene: NA; v_gene: TRBV6-1; abundance: NA; j_gene: TRBJ2-5; CDR3nt: TGTGCCAGCAGTCCTCTGGAGGGGGGTGGGGTGGTCGAAGAGACCCAGTACTTC; CDR3aa: CASSPLEGGGVVEETQYF
d_gene: NA; v_gene: TRBV4-2; abundance: few; j_gene: TRBJ2-1; CDR3nt: TGTGCCAGCAGCCAAGATTTGGCGGGCTTCTCAAATGAGCAGTTCTTC; CDR3aa: CASSQDLAGFSNEQFF
d_gene: NA; v_gene: TRBV7-3; abundance: few; j_gene: TRBJ2-3; CDR3nt: TGTGCCAGCAGCTTAGGCTCCCTTGCAGGGGGCACAGATACGCAGTATTTT; CDR3aa: CASSLGSLAGGTDTQYF
d_gene: NA; v_gene: TRBV11-2; abundance: few; j_gene: TRBJ2-7; CDR3nt: TGTGCCAGCAGCTCCCGCCAGGGGCGCGAGCAGTACTTC; CDR3aa: CASSSRQGREQYF
d_gene: NA; v_gene: TRBV7-3; abundance: NA; j_gene: TRBJ2-3; CDR3nt: TGTGCCAGCAGCTTAGATGTTAGTCTCGCAGATACGCAGTATTTT; CDR3aa: CASSLDVSLADTQYF
d_gene: NA; v_gene: TRBV20-1; abundance: NA; j_gene: TRBJ2-5; CDR3nt: TGCAGTGCTAGAAGGGTGGAGACCCAGTACTTC; CDR3aa: CSARRVETQYF
d_gene: NA; v_gene: TRBV28; abundance: NA; j_gene: TRBJ2-3; CDR3nt: TGTGCCAGCAGAATAACAGAGACGCAGTATTTT; CDR3aa: CASRITETQYF
d_gene: TRBD1; v_gene: TRBV3-1; abundance: NA; j_gene: TRBJ1-2; CDR3nt: TGTGCCAGCAGCCATTTAGACAGGGTGGATGGCTACACCTTC; CDR3aa: CASSHLDRVDGYTF
d_gene: NA; v_gene: TRBV6-1; abundance: NA; j_gene: TRBJ2-5; CDR3nt: TGTGCCAGCAGTGAGAGCCGTAAAGGGGGGATCCGAGAGACCCAGTACTTC; CDR3aa: CASSESRKGGIRETQYF
d_gene: NA; v_gene: TRBV27; abundance: NA; j_gene: TRBJ1-1; CDR3nt: TGTGCCAGCAGTTTGGAGGGTTGGGGAGTGAATGAAGCTTTCTTT; CDR3aa: CASSLEGWGVNEAFF
d_gene: NA; v_gene: TRBV21-1; abundance: NA; j_gene: TRBJ1-1; CDR3nt: TGTGCCAGCAGCCCCCCGGAGCAGGGGAGCACTGAAGCTTTCTTT; CDR3aa: CASSPPEQGSTEAFF
d_gene: NA; v_gene: TRBV12-3/TRBV12-4; abundance: NA; j_gene: TRBJ1-1; CDR3nt: TGTGCCAGCACCTTCCTAGCCGGGGTCGGGGAAGCTTTCTTT; CDR3aa: CASTFLAGVGEAFF
d_gene: TRBD2; v_gene: TRBV5-6; abundance: NA; j_gene: TRBJ2-3; CDR3nt: TGTGCCAGCAGCTTCGGGGGACTAGCGGGACCCACGGGTACGCAGTATTTT; CDR3aa: CASSFGGLAGPTGTQYF
d_gene: NA; v_gene: TRBV5-1; abundance: NA; j_gene: TRBJ2-3; CDR3nt: TGCGCCTCCCTGAGGGGGGCGGATCGCACAGATACGCAGTATTTT; CDR3aa: CASLRGADRTDTQYF
d_gene: NA; v_gene: TRBV2; abundance: NA; j_gene: TRBJ2-7; CDR3nt: TGTGCCAGCAGCCCCGACACCAACGAGCAGTACTTC; CDR3aa: CASSPDTNEQYF
d_gene: TRBD1; v_gene: TRBV14; abundance: NA; j_gene: TRBJ2-3; CDR3nt: TGTGCCAGCAGCCAGTTCCCCCCGACAGGGCGTCCGGATACGCAGTATTTT; CDR3aa: CASSQFPPTGRPDTQYF
d_gene: NA; v_gene: TRBV20-1; abundance: NA; j_gene: TRBJ1-2; CDR3nt: TGCAGTGCTACTCCCAGCGGGGCCTATGGCTACACCTTC; CDR3aa: CSATPSGAYGYTF
d_gene: NA; v_gene: TRBV29-1; abundance: NA; j_gene: TRBJ1-2; CDR3nt: TGCAGCGTCCCTGGATCGGGATTCATTGGCTACACCTTC; CDR3aa: CSVPGSGFIGYTF
d_gene: NA; v_gene: TRBV20-1; abundance: NA; j_gene: TRBJ2-7; CDR3nt: TGCAGTGCTAGAGACGAAAAGTCGAGTGTGGTCTCAGGAGTCTTAAGCTTCTCCTACGAGCAGTACTTC; CDR3aa: CSARDEKSSVVSGVLSFSYEQYF
d_gene: TRBD2; v_gene: TRBV6-4; abundance: many; j_gene: TRBJ2-3; CDR3nt: TGTGCCAGCAGTGACTCGACTAGCGGGGGGAATACGCAGTATTTT; CDR3aa: CASSDSTSGGNTQYF